The next 26 T cell receptor beta chains were all read from a single sample in a study of monozygotic twins with inflammatory bowel disease. TCRdb re-called the 5' RACE reads and gives one entry per CDR3 protein, without DNA. In total, the table holds some 400,000 distinct CDR3 sequences. The source material was blood. All receptors derive from a human donor with ulcerative colitis or Crohn's disease, or a healthy co-twin of an affected twin (not recorded which).

The rearrangement uses TRBV20-1 and TRBJ1-1. The germline CDR1 and CDR2 sequences are DFQATT and SNEGSKA (reference sequence). This CDR3 contains 13 residues. The CDR3 spells CSARDGGNTEAFF.

The chain couples TRBV7-2 to TRBJ2-3; with no DNA, the TCRdb D assignment of TRBD2 cannot be verified. Germline CDR1 SGHTA, CDR2 FQGNSA. This CDR3 contains 16 residues. CDR3 sequence reads: CASSIARGASTDTQYF.

The V gene is TRBV6-1, the J gene TRBJ1-6. Germline lookup yields CDR1 MNHNS and CDR2 SASEGT. The CDR3 is 15 amino acids. CDR3 sequence reads: CASNLGGSYNSPLHF.

V is TRBV7-2 and J is TRBJ1-5; TCRdb gives TRBD1 as the D gene, but with no DNA this cannot be confirmed. CDR1 is SGHTA and CDR2 is FQGNSA in the germline V gene. This CDR3 spans 14 amino acids. The CDR3: CASSLYRGNQPQHF.

This chain joins TRBV7-2 and TRBJ2-2. Germline lookup yields CDR1 SGHTA and CDR2 FQGNSA. This CDR3 has 14 amino acids. The CDR3 sequence: CASSLAGVTGELFF.

V usage is TRBV20-1 and J usage is TRBJ1-1; no DNA is available, so the TRBD1 call from TCRdb remains unchecked. The CDR3 is 14 amino acids. Germline loops: CDR1 DFQATT, CDR2 SNEGSKA (reference sequence). The CDR3 is CSAPRQRLNTEAFF.

This rearrangement joins TRBV4-3 to TRBJ1-2. Germline-derived CDR1 and CDR2 are LGHNA and YSLEER. The CDR3 is made up of 13 amino acids. The chain's CDR3 is CASSQGTLYGYTF.

The gene calls are TRBV9 and TRBJ2-5. CDR3 size: 13 residues. CDR1 is SGDLS and CDR2 is YYNGEE in the germline V gene. CDR3 sequence: CASSVDGSETQYF. Full variable domain (rest looked up from reference TRBV9 and TRBJ2-5): DSGVTQTPKHLITATGQRVTLRCSPRSGDLSVYWYQQSLDQGLQFLIQYYNGEERAKGNILERFSAQQFPDLHSELNLSSLELGDSALYFCASSVDGSETQYFGPGTRLLVL.

The chain combines TRBV7-8 with TRBJ1-4; TCRdb's D call, TRBD1, is unchecked because there is no DNA. The CDR3 spans 15 residues. Germline CDR1 is SGHVS and CDR2 is FQNEAQ. The CDR3 reads CASSLDGQLLGKLFF.

This chain uses TRBV6-5 with TRBJ2-1; the TCRdb D gene call, TRBD1, has no DNA to confirm it. CDR3 length equals 15 residues. Germline CDR1 reads MNHEY; CDR2 reads SVGAGI. CDR3: CASSLQGATYNEQFF.

J is TRBJ2-1 and V is TRBV20-1; as DNA is missing, the TRBD1 call by TCRdb cannot be tested. The CDR3 covers 15 residues. CDR1 and CDR2 from the germline V gene are DFQATT and SNEGSKA (reference sequence). The CDR3 sequence is CSADPPGRRSDEQFF.

The chain uses TRBV5-1 and TRBJ2-7; with no DNA, the TCRdb D assignment of TRBD1 cannot be verified. Looked up from germline, CDR1 is SGHRS and CDR2 is YFSETQ. This CDR3 is 14 amino acids long. The CDR3 reads CASSASSPLYEQYF.

The chain has TRBV4-2 and TRBJ1-2. Looked up from germline, CDR1 is LGHNA and CDR2 is YNFKEQ. The CDR3 runs to 14 residues. CDR3 loop: CASSQDGREYGYTF.

The rearrangement joins TRBV19 to TRBJ2-2. Germline CDR1 is LNHDA and CDR2 is SQIVND (reference sequence). The CDR3 runs 14 residues. The CDR3 protein is CASSIDYFAGELFF.

The gene calls are TRBV28 and TRBJ2-6; TCRdb proposes TRBD1, but this gene call is untestable without DNA. This CDR3 contains 16 residues. In germline, CDR1 is MDHEN, CDR2 SYDVKM. The chain's CDR3 is CASSSGGSSGANVLTF.

The rearrangement links TRBV20-1 to TRBJ2-1; the TRBD1 assignment by TCRdb is unverifiable without DNA. This CDR3 contains 13 residues. CDR1 and CDR2 (germline): DFQATT, SNEGSKA (reference sequence). The CDR3 is CSASGGAFSEQFF.

This chain joins TRBV5-8 and TRBJ2-1; TCRdb selects TRBD1, and the lack of DNA leaves this call unchecked. CDR1 is SGHTS and CDR2 is YDEGEE in the germline V gene. The CDR3 length is 13 residues. The CDR3 is CASSLAGRHEQFF.

This chain links TRBV19 with TRBJ2-1. This CDR3 region has 15 residues. The germline V gene encodes CDR1 LNHDA and CDR2 SQIVND (reference sequence). The CDR3 reads CASSLSLLGSNEQFF.

This sequence joins TRBV7-2 and TRBJ1-6; absent DNA, TCRdb's TRBD1 call cannot be checked. The CDR3 runs to 15 residues. From germline, CDR1 is SGHTA and CDR2 FQGNSA. The CDR3 protein is CASSPGTFYNSPLHF.

V and J are TRBV30 and TRBJ2-7; checking the TCRdb D call of TRBD1 is not possible without DNA. Looked up from germline, CDR1 is GTSNPN and CDR2 is SVGIG (reference sequence). CDR3 size: 13 residues. The CDR3 is CAWSRGQGYEQYF.

The gene calls are TRBV30 and TRBJ1-5; TCRdb reports TRBD1, a call that lacks DNA to check it against. The CDR3 is made up of 13 amino acids. Germline CDR1 GTSNPN, CDR2 SVGIG (reference sequence). The CDR3 spells CAWSVRGDQPQHF.

The V call is TRBV19, the J call TRBJ1-5; TCRdb indicates TRBD1, and absent DNA this call remains unverified. CDR1 is LNHDA, CDR2 SQIVND, per germline (reference sequence). The CDR3 spans 16 residues. The CDR3 region is CASSPVGTVGDQPQHF.

J is TRBJ2-5 and V is TRBV7-9; TCRdb's D call of TRBD1 is untestable without DNA. Germline CDR1 and CDR2: SEHNR and FQNEAQ (reference sequence). The CDR3 covers 16 residues. The CDR3 region is CASSPQTGTVQETQYF. Drawing the rest from reference TRBV7-9 and TRBJ2-5, the complete variable domain is DTGVSQNPRHKITKRGQNVTFRCDPISEHNRLYWYRQTLGQGPEFLTYFQNEAQLEKSRLLSDRFSAERPKGSFSTLEIQRTEQGDSAMYLCASSPQTGTVQETQYFGPGTRLLVL.

The chain has TRBV25-1 and TRBJ1-4; absent DNA, TCRdb's TRBD1 call cannot be checked. CDR3 length: 14 amino acids. The V gene's germline CDR1 is MGHDK and CDR2 SYGVNS. This CDR3 is CASTEAGGNEKLFF. The variable domain in full, with the rest retrieved from reference TRBV25-1 and TRBJ1-4, is EADIYQTPRYLVIGTGKKITLECSQTMGHDKMYWYQQDPGMELHLIHYSYGVNSTEKGDLSSESTVSRIRTEHFPLTLESARPSHTSQYLCASTEAGGNEKLFFGSGTQLSVL.

The V and J genes are TRBV5-1 and TRBJ2-3; the TRBD2 assignment by TCRdb is unverifiable without DNA. This CDR3 is built from 14 residues. Germline V lookup: CDR1 SGHRS, CDR2 YFSETQ. This chain's CDR3 is CASSSIAGEDTQYF.

CDR3 residues: CATSRDGGQGNEKLFF. The chain joins TRBV15 to TRBJ1-4. This CDR3 region has 16 residues. Germline lookup yields CDR1 LNHNV and CDR2 YYDKDF (reference sequence).